Detailed here is one TCR beta chain. Antigen unknown. Time point here: newly diagnosed GD, antithyroid drugs for less than 3 months. Extracted RNA from PBMCs served as the source of the TCR library. iRepertoire HTBI primers and Arm-PCR of CDR3 regions built TCR beta libraries. TCRdb re-called the multiplex PCR reads through MiXCR, storing one row per CDR3 protein. The profile shows about 450,000 distinct CDR3 sequences, roughly 15% of them singletons. This specimen comes from a study of regulatory T cells in long-lasting Graves disease. Study overall: Under 3 months of antithyroid drugs had been taken by newly diagnosed Graves' patients. Notes on the study in general: New patients shared some 980 public clonotypes, and persistent patients shared more, with over 2,500.

The germline CDR1 and CDR2 sequences are SGHDN and FVKESK. The V gene lost 4 bases and the J gene lost 0 bases, with 16 bases spanning the gap. The CDR3 loop spans 17 amino acids. These data also formed part of another study, on T cells in Graves' hyperthyroidism and ophthalmopathy.

Sample: peripheral blood mononuclear cells (PBMCs), taken at new diagnosis, from a patient treated with antithyroid drugs. This clonotype was sampled from a woman aged 25 to 39 with Graves disease. This chain connects TRBV14 to TRBJ2-1, with D possibly TRBD1 on 5 matching bases. DNA for the CDR3: TGTGCCAGCAGCCTTCTCTGGGGCAGGAGCTCCTACAATGAGCAGTTCTTC. Its translation: CASSLLWGRSSYNEQFF.